This T cell receptor (beta chain) was documented in a study of technical replicates of blood from a few donors (dated by TCRdb to about 2017). Points on this clone: This receptor's antigen is unknown. No much larger clone exists at a distance of one base, and base qualities are not known.

Measured from the cysteine to the phenylalanine, the CDR3 is 15 residues long. The kept DNA is CDR3 alone, 45 bases in frame from the first base. According to the germline V gene (reference sequence), CDR1 reads LNHDA and CDR2 reads SQIVND. V is clipped by 6 bases and J by 5 bases, and the sequence between their germline boundaries is 20 bases long. Library prep was done by the immunoSEQ multiplex PCR assay. The table comes from immuneACCESS by way of TCRdb, which keeps in-frame sequences with V and J called. Part of the clones is missing from these tables; in studies checked, under half for an unresolved V gene and the rest for unknown reasons. For this sample the table gives some 85,000 clones, of which about 96% were detected only once. Approximately 0.32% of the sample comes from the top ten.

This TCR was sampled from a human donor in good health. The sequence is built from TRBV19 and TRBJ2-7; the D gene is perhaps TRBD1, on 6 matching bases. The sample consisted of T cells isolated from PBMCs. The sequenced DNA: TGTGCCAGTAGAGATCCGGCAGGGGCTAAGGACGAGCAGTACTTC. Its protein is CASRDPAGAKDEQYF.